This TCR beta chain was documented in a study of T cell responses to AZD1222 COVID-19 vaccine. Broader study findings: Donors were chiefly white British, with a greater number of females, and clonal diversity was perhaps underestimated.

Germline-derived CDR1 and CDR2 are MNHEY and SMNVEV (reference sequence). The CDR3 covers 15 residues. The V gene lost 4 bases and the J gene lost 0 bases, with 12 bases spanning the gap. As regards this clone: What it recognizes is unknown.

Second-dose timings of about 4 or about 12 weeks were pooled. Repertoires were generated with immunoSEQ multiplex PCR, while TCRdb's copy carries only in-frame clones and drops some. The sample holds 150,000 or so clones; 85% to 95% are singletons and the top ten take 4% to 5.5%. The source is an adult who received the AZD1222 COVID-19 vaccine. The rearrangement uses TRBV27 and TRBJ1-1; the D gene is possibly TRBD1 (5 bases). Specimen: peripheral blood, collected 28 days after the second AZD1222 dose. CDR3 region: CASSSRGEMNTEAFF. The CDR3 DNA reads as TGTGCCAGCAGTTCGCGGGGGGAGATGAACACTGAAGCTTTCTTT.